This TCR beta chain was profiled in a study of cytomegalovirus exposure and HLA in healthy donors (TCRdb year 2017). Context from the whole study: According to an earlier analysis of a few hundred of the donors, some 170 million T cells yielded 117 million unique TCR beta sequences and 276 Gb of sequence data. An early release covering roughly 600 HLA-typed donors comprised about 300 gigabases of sequencing data and 65 million to 100 million unique TCR sequences. The genetic ancestry cluster associated with self-reported Caucasian donors included 81% of the approximately 410 genotyped donors. The aim of the study was to test whether cataloging public T cell receptors could identify signatures of past pathogen exposure. The study used immunosequencing to profile the T cell repertoires of 670 or so subjects and linked those repertoires to cytomegalovirus serostatus. Along with the roughly 610-subject first cohort, a separate validation cohort of 120 different subjects was used. To predict cytomegalovirus infection status, the study combined high-throughput TCR immunosequencing, statistical association of individual TCRs with disease status, and machine learning. To study patterns of TCR occurrence, a later analysis re-analyzed previously published TCR beta repertoires from more than 550 donors and added high-resolution HLA genotyping. Rather than drawing on any new phenotypic data, the later analysis identified candidate immune exposures from TCR beta sequences and the way those sequences occurred across donors. An earlier analysis of around 580 of the donors used high-throughput TCR beta sequencing to judge whether each TCR beta V gene segment behaved as functional or pseudogenic. Alongside the repertoire data, information on donor age, sex, ethnicity and CMV serostatus was compiled. Genome-wide SNP genotypes for about 65% of the 666 donors were used in a later genetic analysis, which treated that subset as a discovery cohort. All discovery cohort repertoires had been generated using a single sequencing platform. HLA typing included class I and class II loci at four-digit resolution. Typing coverage differed by locus: A, B, C, DRB1 and DQB1 were typed in about 629-640 donors, DQA1 in around 500, DPA1 in 600 to 610, and DPB1 in 400 to 490. Roughly five DR-DQ haplotypes were handled as single units for association and clustering because linkage in the cohort was strong. Among around 400 genotyped donors of the cohort, an average of 235,054 unique TCR beta nucleotide sequences were sequenced per donor, around 20% of them non-productive.

The paper's findings and limits, for the study overall: According to the authors, the approach could potentially be generalized to other disease states and immunological phenotypes. A later analysis found that TCR association rates varied across HLA loci, with DRB1 alleles showing the most associated TCRs and HLA-C alleles the fewest. Some IMGT-functional V segments, including TRBV6-2 and TRBV6-3, could not be distinguished by the 87-base-pair reads and were therefore excluded. A further reported finding was that TCR beta sequences accurately predicted the HLA-A and HLA-B alleles for most subjects in the first cohort. In a later analysis, about 16,000 TCR beta sequences were associated with specific HLA alleles at a false discovery rate of 0.05. Because HLA typing was missing for some donors at each locus, association tests included only the typed subset. The study gave a list of 150 to 200 TCR beta chains associated with cytomegalovirus. A later genetic analysis associated a missense DCLRE1C variant with V-gene and J-gene trimming of TCR beta chains, and an independent cohort replicated the association. In a later analysis, most CMV-associated TCR beta chains were found to appear HLA-restricted, with HLA associations seemingly driven largely by CMV exposure. Several of the top co-occurrence clusters appeared to be linked to parvovirus B19, influenza, CMV and Epstein-Barr virus, according to a later analysis. Roughly uniform sequencing depth across donors was assumed in presence/absence analyses, although this assumption may not hold. In an earlier analysis of around 600 of the donors, most TCR beta V segments appeared in productive rearrangements about 87% or about 30% of the time, broadly matching IMGT annotations. Strong co-occurrence of HLA alleles, especially DR and DQ, made assigning TCR associations to individual alleles difficult. Correlated functional status among segregating V segments might be attributable to linkage disequilibrium, but an unknown experimental factor could not be ruled out. Compared with the roughly 700-donor mean, donors in an Asian-associated ancestry cluster had fewer N-insertions in productive TCRs, according to a later genetic analysis. In vitro tests confirmed that a few of the cytomegalovirus-associated TCR beta chains recognize cytomegalovirus antigens. Immune exposure information for the cohort was limited to CMV serostatus. In a later analysis, HLA-associated TCR beta chains showed more clonal expansion and lower generation probabilities than non-associated chains that were equally common. Most TCR sequences were seen in very few donors, while some public TCRs were found in many individuals. The classifier was reported to diagnose cytomegalovirus status with high specificity and sensitivity in both the original cohort and the validation cohort. Because counts were too low, seventeen rarely observed V segments, including chromosome 9 orphons, were left out of the earlier analysis of 500 to 650 of the donors. A cluster of highly shared sequence variants was judged likely to be a technical artifact of the sequencing pipeline. The cohort was sequenced for TCR beta chains only, and without alpha or paired-chain data the features that could be detected were limited.

Regarding this clone: Its antigen specificity is not known. One junction end disagrees with the germline gene, perhaps due to a read error.

The germline V gene (reference sequence) gives CDR1 as SEHNR and CDR2 as FQNEAQ. The CDR3, from cysteine to phenylalanine, totals 16 residues. Kept here is only the CDR3 DNA, which spans 48 bases and is read in frame from base 1. The receptor library was made with the immunoSEQ multiplex PCR assay. For the multiplex PCR, a mixture combining 60 forward primers for TCR Vbeta segments and 13 reverse primers for TCR Jbeta segments was used. The CDR3 region of rearranged TCR beta genes was amplified from genomic DNA with a multiplex PCR assay. On the Illumina HiSeq System, the amplified TCR beta libraries were sequenced as 87-base-pair reads. The original pipeline was this. Across the 640 or so repertoires, a later analysis counted about 81 million unique TCR beta chains, approximately 10 million of which were shared by at least two donors. To remove PCR and sequencing errors, raw reads were error-corrected and collapsed into unique sequences using a nearest-neighbor algorithm that merged closely related sequences. Alignment of CDR3 sequences to IMGT reference sequences was used to assign V, D and J gene segments. For a sequence to be retained, at least a six-nucleotide match to both a V gene segment and a J gene segment was required. A rearrangement was called productive if the CDR3 had no stop codons and remained in frame with V and J, and every other rearrangement was called non-productive. CDR3 was defined according to IMGT convention as the region running from the second conserved V-encoded cysteine to the conserved J-encoded phenylalanine. Sequences without an unambiguous match to a single V gene segment were excluded from the earlier analysis of about 630 of the donors. An earlier analysis of a few hundred of the donors called V segments functional above 56.7% productive rearrangements and segregating when the between-donor standard deviation exceeded 5%. To diagnose cytomegalovirus status from the catalog of TCR beta chain sequences, a statistical classification framework was built. In a later analysis, V and J genes were assigned by comparing TCR nucleotide sequences against IMGT/GENE-DB human TR gene sequences. In a later analysis, CDR3 sequences and most-parsimonious VDJ recombination scenarios were assigned using the TCRdist pipeline. In a later analysis, each TCR beta chain was defined by its CDR3 amino acid sequence together with its V-gene family, and reads without a unique V-gene family were excluded. To address suspected cross-contamination and a sequencing artifact, a later analysis removed approximately 600 highly shared, low-generation-probability nucleotide sequences. For each public chain, a later analysis derived a clonal expansion index from normalized ranks of inferred template counts within each repertoire. In a later analysis, generation probabilities were computed using a VDJ recombination model fitted to out-of-frame rearrangements, and the results were checked against IGoR. In a later analysis, TCR-TCR, TCR-HLA and TCR-CMV co-occurrence was scored with hypergeometric tests, and a repertoire-size bias correction was applied to TCR pairs. False discovery rates were estimated in a later analysis by permuting HLA or CMV assignments 20 times. In a later analysis, co-occurring TCRs were grouped using DBSCAN, and TCRdist sequence similarity was added for clustering within HLA-allele-positive subsets. For co-occurrence clustering, repertoires with fewer than 30,000 or more than 120,000 public chains were excluded, along with a handful of repertoires with anomalous nucleotide sharing. TCRdb mirrors the immuneACCESS table, restricted to in-frame sequences. Some clones are absent from its copies; in checked studies, under half trace to an unresolved V gene, and the reason for the others is unknown. V and J calls and clone size are given by that table; D and trimming were obtained from the DNA. This sample gives under 200,000 clones in total; about 84% of them show up just once. 3% to 4.5% of the sample lies in the top ten.

The cohort was made up of approximately 670 healthy bone marrow donors. At the time of sampling, all cohort members were nominally healthy, though unrecorded immune exposures were likely present. The donor tested CMV seronegative and was one of the 352 seronegative cohort members. A peripheral blood sample was provided by each donor, and peripheral blood mononuclear cells were used for TCR beta sequencing. Genomic DNA extraction from the blood cell samples was performed with the Qiagen DNeasy Blood Extraction Kit. Sequencing input: PBMCs. The V and J segments used are TRBV7-9 and TRBJ2-6; TRBD1 is possibly the D segment (6 matching bases). The TCR comes from a man aged 45-65 years in good health and CMV-seronegative. The CDR3: CSSSGKQGTGANVLTF. The nucleotide sequence reads TGTTCCAGCAGCGGAAAACAGGGTACTGGGGCCAACGTCCTGACTTTC.